What follows are 13 T cell receptor beta chains derived from one specimen sequenced in a study of identical twins. TCRdb processed the 5' RACE reads anew with MiXCR; each CDR3 protein has one entry. Of 450,000 or so distinct CDR3 sequences listed, roughly an eighth are singletons. These data were likewise used in another study, on yellow fever vaccine responses in identical twins.

The sample was CD4+ T cells sorted from blood. The receptor set was obtained from a woman between 18 and 30 years old in good health.

The chain links TRBV10-3 to TRBJ2-1, with a possible D match to TRBD2 (5 bases). Trimming removed 8 bases from V and 2 bases from J, with 13 bases in between. The CDR3 is 14 residues long. The V gene's germline CDR1 is ENHRY and CDR2 SYGVKD. In nucleotides, the CDR3 is TGTGCCATCGCCGTCGGAGGAACCTACAATGAGCAGTTCTTC. This translates into CAIAVGGTYNEQFF.

This clonotype was counted a single time. The genes are TRBV6-2 or TRBV6-3 and TRBJ1-5; 7 nucleotides agree with TRBD1. Germline trimming cut 6 bases from V and 1 base from J; bases unmatched to any gene: 6. In germline, CDR1 is MNHEY, CDR2 SVGEGT. CDR3 size: 15 residues. Written as DNA, the CDR3 is TGTGCCAGCAGGGGATCAGGGGGGAGCAATCAGCCCCAGCATTTT. This gives the protein CASRGSGGSNQPQHF.

This clonotype was seen only a few times. This chain joins TRBV29-1 and TRBJ2-7; TRBD2 matches 15 bases. Germline V gives CDR1 SQVTM, CDR2 ANQGSEA. The ends lost 4 bases at V and 0 bases at J; junction bases unmatched: 1. The length of the CDR3 is 15 residues. DNA of the CDR3: TGCAGCGTTGGGACTAGCGGGGGGGCCTCCTACGAGCAGTACTTC. Its translation is CSVGTSGGASYEQYF.

The sample holds a few counts of this clonotype. This rearrangement joins TRBV6-4 to TRBJ2-3; 7 nucleotides line up with TRBD2. V shed 6 bases and J 6 bases; nucleotides not matched to a gene: 9. Germline-derived CDR1 and CDR2 are MRHNA and SNTAGT. CDR3 length: 14 amino acids. As DNA, the CDR3 is TGTGCCAGCAGCCTAGCGGAGCGGGCTGATACGCAGTATTTT. Translating gives CASSLAERADTQYF.

The V gene is TRBV6-1, the J gene TRBJ2-7; the match to TRBD2 covers 10 bases. The CDR3 runs to 15 residues. CDR1 and CDR2 from the germline V gene are MNHNS and SASEGT. Trimming at V came to 7 bases and at J to 7 bases, leaving 13 bases not matched to a gene. CDR3: CASTLGAGGPGEQYF. In DNA form, the CDR3 reads TGTGCCAGCACCCTTGGAGCGGGAGGGCCCGGGGAGCAGTACTTC.

V usage is TRBV28 and J usage is TRBJ1-1; a weak D match, TRBD1 (6 bases). Deletions cut 6 bases from V and 6 bases from J, with 17 bases between. The germline V gene has CDR1 MDHEN and CDR2 SYDVKM. This CDR3 region has 14 residues. The CDR3 sequence is CASSVSKGGAEAFF. DNA for the CDR3: TGTGCCAGCAGCGTTTCAAAGGGGGGGGCTGAAGCTTTCTTT. The full variable domain, its missing parts supplied by reference TRBV28 and TRBJ1-1, is DVKVTQSSRYLVKRTGEKVFLECVQDMDHENMFWYRQDPGLGLRLIYFSYDVKMKEKGDIPEGYSVSREKKERFSLILESASTNQTSMYLCASSVSKGGAEAFFGQGTRLTVV.

This clonotype was counted ten times or more. This rearrangement joins TRBV7-2 to TRBJ2-5; the match to TRBD1 covers 7 bases. The J segment lost 2 bases and the V segment lost 1 base, leaving 4 bases of the junction unmatched. The CDR3 length is 15 residues. Per germline, CDR1 SGHTA and CDR2 FQGNSA. CDR3 residues: CASSLVTGRQETQYF. The CDR3, as DNA: TGTGCCAGCAGCTTAGTGACAGGGCGTCAAGAGACCCAGTACTTC.

This chain uses TRBV7-9 with TRBJ2-2, with D tentatively TRBD1 (5 bases). Germline CDR1 SEHNR, CDR2 FQNEAQ (reference sequence). The CDR3 runs 14 residues. The germline V and J ends were trimmed by 3 bases and 4 bases, with 9 bases remaining between them. CDR3 nucleotide sequence: TGTGCCAGCAGCTTGTCGGACACCACCGGGGAGCTGTTTTTT. Its translation is CASSLSDTTGELFF.

The CDR3 reads CASRPLTGVRETQYF. As DNA, the CDR3 is TGCGCCAGCAGACCCTTGACAGGGGTGAGGGAGACCCAGTACTTC. The chain uses TRBV10-2 and TRBJ2-5, with TRBD1 matching over 8 bases. The J segment lost 5 bases and the V segment lost 6 bases, leaving 11 bases of the junction unmatched. Germline lookup yields CDR1 WSHSY and CDR2 SAAADI. This CDR3 is 15 amino acids long.

This clonotype showed up just a few times. V usage is TRBV6-1 and J usage is TRBJ2-7, with 7 bases that match TRBD1. V gave up 8 bases and J gave up 0 bases; unmatched junction bases: 10. This CDR3 is 15 amino acids long. Germline CDR1 reads MNHNS; CDR2 reads SASEGT. For the CDR3, the DNA is TGTGCCAGCCAACCTACTGGGACAGCCTCCTACGAGCAGTACTTC. This encodes CASQPTGTASYEQYF.

This clonotype appeared many times. The genes are TRBV5-1 and TRBJ2-7; 7 bases match TRBD1. The germline gives CDR1 SGHRS, CDR2 YFSETQ. V was pared by 3 bases and J by 3 bases, with 9 bases of the junction left unmatched. The CDR3 covers 15 residues. The CDR3: CASSSLQGTHYEQYF. The CDR3, as DNA: TGCGCCAGCAGCTCCCTACAGGGGACCCACTACGAGCAGTACTTC. The full variable domain, with the rest looked up from reference TRBV5-1 and TRBJ2-7, is KAGVTQTPRYLIKTRGQQVTLSCSPISGHRSVSWYQQTPGQGLQFLFEYFSETQRNKGNFPGRFSGRQFSNSRSEMNVSTLELGDSALYLCASSSLQGTHYEQYFGPGTRLTVT.

This clonotype was seen only a few times. V and J are TRBV30 and TRBJ2-1; D unclear. The length of the CDR3 is 12 residues. CDR1 is GTSNPN, CDR2 SVGIG, per germline (reference sequence). V was pared by 0 bases and J by 9 bases, with 9 bases between. The CDR3 DNA reads as TGTGCCTGGAGTGTAGTAGTGTTTGAGCAGTTCTTC. Translated, it gives CAWSVVVFEQFF.

The chain has TRBV27 and TRBJ1-6; TRBD1 is a possible D gene (5 bases). CDR1 is MNHEY, CDR2 SMNVEV, per germline (reference sequence). CDR3 length: 15 amino acids. V dropped 4 bases and J dropped 6 bases, with 13 bases sitting between them. The CDR3 loop reads CASSWGESINSPLHF. In nucleotides, the CDR3 is TGTGCCAGCAGTTGGGGCGAATCTATTAATTCACCCCTCCACTTT.